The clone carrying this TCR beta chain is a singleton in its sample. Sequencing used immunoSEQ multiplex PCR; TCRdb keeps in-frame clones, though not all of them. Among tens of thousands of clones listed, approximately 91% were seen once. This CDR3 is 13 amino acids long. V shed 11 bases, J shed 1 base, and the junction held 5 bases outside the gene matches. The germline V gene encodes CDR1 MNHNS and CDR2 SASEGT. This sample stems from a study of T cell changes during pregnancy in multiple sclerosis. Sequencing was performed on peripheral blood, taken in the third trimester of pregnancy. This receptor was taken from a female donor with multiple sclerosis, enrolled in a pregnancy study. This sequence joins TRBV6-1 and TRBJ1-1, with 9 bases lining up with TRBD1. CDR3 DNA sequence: TGTGCCGGGGGACAGGGAGAGAACACTGAAGCTTTCTTT. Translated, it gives CAGGQGENTEAFF.